This is a list of T cell receptor beta chains from one sample in a study of blood T cells in healthy people across ages. TCRdb re-analysed the 5' RACE reads in MiXCR, keeping a single row per CDR3 protein. Found here are around 400,000 distinct CDR3 sequences, 52% of them singletons; the top ten hold roughly 51%. The specimen was blood. The receptors shown here come from a man aged 55 to 69 in good health. Both conserved end residues are part of each CDR3. D genes are given only for firm matches. Clone size, where shown, is once, few, many, or a class for clones that have expanded.

>NA|TRBJ2-7|NA|TRBV5-1
CASRRERTYEQYF
TGCGCCAGCAGGAGGGAGCGGACCTACGAGCAGTACTTC
>TRBD2|TRBJ2-7|once|TRBV20-1
CSARDPGLVSYEQYF
TGCAGTGCTAGAGATCCGGGACTAGTATCCTACGAGCAGTACTTC
>NA|TRBJ1-6|NA|TRBV25-1
CASSWGAMNSPLHF
TGTGCCAGCAGTTGGGGGGCGATGAATTCACCCCTCCACTTT
>NA|TRBJ2-5|NA|TRBV10-3
CASSASAVQTQYF
TGTGCCAGCAGCGCCTCAGCCGTACAGACCCAGTACTTC
>NA|TRBJ1-1|few|TRBV29-1
CSVVGLLRGTEAFF
TGCAGCGTTGTCGGACTACTCCGTGGCACTGAAGCTTTCTTT
>TRBD2|TRBJ2-1|NA|TRBV10-2
CASTSLAGQFF
TGCGCCAGCACCAGCCTAGCGGGGCAGTTCTTC
>NA|TRBJ2-7|NA|TRBV6-5
CASRRTKNYEQYF
TGTGCCAGCAGGCGTACCAAGAACTACGAGCAGTACTTC
>NA|TRBJ1-1|NA|TRBV15
CATSRDLASGTEAFF
TGTGCCACCAGCAGAGATCTAGCGTCGGGCACTGAAGCTTTCTTT
>NA|TRBJ2-1|once|TRBV4-1
CASSHTTSLTEQFF
TGCGCCAGCAGCCACACGACAAGCTTAACTGAGCAGTTCTTC
>NA|TRBJ2-3|NA|TRBV12-3/TRBV12-4
CASSLWGAIRTDTQYF
TGTGCCAGCAGTTTATGGGGGGCCATTAGGACAGATACGCAGTATTTT
>NA|TRBJ2-7|NA|TRBV20-1
CSASAGHGVSYEQYF
TGCAGTGCTAGCGCAGGACACGGGGTTTCCTACGAGCAGTACTTC
>NA|TRBJ2-7|NA|TRBV7-9
CASSLDARDEQYF
TGTGCCAGCAGCTTAGACGCCCGGGACGAGCAGTACTTC
>NA|TRBJ1-4|NA|TRBV29-1
CSVNSEGEKLFF
TGCAGCGTCAACTCAGAGGGAGAAAAACTGTTTTTT
>TRBD2|TRBJ2-1|NA|TRBV5-1
CASSLAGTSATNEQFF
TGCGCCAGCAGCTTGGCCGGGACTAGCGCCACCAATGAGCAGTTCTTC
>TRBD2|TRBJ2-7|many|TRBV20-1
CSAREVSGGLPPYEQYF
TGCAGTGCTAGAGAAGTAAGCGGGGGGCTCCCCCCCTACGAGCAGTACTTC
>NA|TRBJ1-4|NA|TRBV7-2
CASSLASTNEKLFF
TGTGCCAGCAGCTTAGCCTCAACTAATGAAAAACTGTTTTTT
>NA|TRBJ2-7|NA|TRBV7-9
CASSLVQGRYEQYF
TGTGCCAGCAGCTTAGTACAGGGGAGGTACGAGCAGTACTTC
>TRBD2|TRBJ2-3|few|TRBV2
CASSLAGTYTDTQYF
TGTGCCAGCAGTCTAGCGGGAACTTACACAGATACGCAGTATTTT
>NA|TRBJ2-6|NA|TRBV4-3
CASSQDGVSGANVLTF
TGCGCCAGCAGCCAAGATGGGGTCTCTGGGGCCAACGTCCTGACTTTC
>TRBD2|TRBJ2-3|NA|TRBV6-6
CASRTALAGAADTQYF
TGTGCCAGCAGGACCGCATTAGCGGGGGCCGCAGATACGCAGTATTTT